The 9 T cell receptor beta chains reported below all come from one sample, sequenced in a study of cytomegalovirus exposure and HLA in healthy donors. The PCR made use of 60 Vbeta and 13 Jbeta primers. The data were produced by immunoSEQ multiplex PCR, yet TCRdb's version contains in-frame clones alone and is incomplete. The sample shows around 200,000 clones, approximately 59% of them seen only once. The sample was PBMCs. The receptors were gathered from a man aged 35-49 years in good health and CMV-seronegative.

This clone showed up just a few times. This sequence joins TRBV7-2 and TRBJ1-1, with D possibly matching TRBD1 (6 bases). Trimming took off 5 bases at V and 4 bases at J, with 14 bases between the two ends. CDR1 is SGHTA, CDR2 FQGNSA, per germline. CDR3 size: 14 residues. Written as DNA, the CDR3 is TGTGCCAGCAGCACCCGGGCAGGGGCCACTGAAGCTTTCTTT. Its translation: CASSTRAGATEAFF.

The V gene is TRBV20-1, the J gene TRBJ2-3; a possible D gene is TRBD2 (6 bases). Trimming took 6 bases from V and 5 from J, leaving 6 bases between them. Germline CDR1 and CDR2: DFQATT and SNEGSKA (reference sequence). This CDR3 spans 10 amino acids. This CDR3 is CSAGGDTQYF. The CDR3 nucleotides are TGCAGTGCGGGGGGAGATACGCAGTATTTT.

In its sample, this clone was seen once. CDR3 nucleotide sequence: TGTGCCTGGAGGCAATCAGGGACAACTTTAGGCTACACCTTC. Protein: CAWRQSGTTLGYTF. This rearrangement joins TRBV30 to TRBJ1-2; D might be TRBD1 (6 bases). The V gene's germline CDR1 is GTSNPN and CDR2 SVGIG (reference sequence). The CDR3 is 14 amino acids. Trimming took 3 bases from V and 8 from J, leaving 19 bases between them.

Turning to this clone: The junction departs from germline at one end; a sequencing error may be responsible. The chain employs TRBV7-9 and TRBJ2-1, with 10 bases identical to TRBD1. The CDR3 has 15 residues. Germline CDR1 reads SEHNR; CDR2 reads FQNEAQ (reference sequence). The chain's CDR3 is CSSSAGQGWDNEQFF. The CDR3 DNA sequence: TGTTCCAGCAGCGCGGGACAGGGGTGGGACAATGAGCAGTTCTTC.

The rearrangement joins TRBV4-3 to TRBJ2-3, with TRBD2 as a possible D gene (6 bases). Germline loops: CDR1 LGHNA, CDR2 YSLEER. The CDR3 runs to 16 residues. The ends were cut back, 0 bases at V and 1 base at J, with 11 bases in the middle. The CDR3 is CASSQETGVGTDTQYF. The CDR3, as DNA: TGCGCCAGCAGCCAAGAAACGGGAGTAGGCACAGATACGCAGTATTTT.

The rearrangement links TRBV2 to TRBJ2-2, with 7 bases matching TRBD1. This CDR3 comprises 13 residues. Germline V gene lookup returns CDR1 SNHLY and CDR2 FYNNEI. With V trimmed by 6 bases and J by 6 bases, 4 bases remained unmatched. CDR3 nucleotide sequence: TGTGCCAGCAGCGCCCAGGGGGCCGGGGAGCTGTTTTTT. This codes for CASSAQGAGELFF.

The rearrangement joins TRBV28 to TRBJ2-7, with TRBD2 matching over 7 bases. After removal of 1 base from V and 3 bases from J, the junction contained 3 bases not matched to a gene. Germline-derived CDR1 and CDR2 are MDHEN and SYDVKM. The CDR3 runs 14 residues. CDR3 sequence reads: CASSLSSGLYEQYF. Written as DNA, the CDR3 is TGTGCCAGCAGTTTATCTAGCGGACTCTACGAGCAGTACTTC.

The chain links TRBV28 to TRBJ2-5; D uncertain. Germline V gene lookup returns CDR1 MDHEN and CDR2 SYDVKM. Trimming shortened V by 4 bases and J by 5 bases, and 5 bases separated the two germline ends. The CDR3 sequence is 11 residues long. CDR3 sequence (DNA): TGTGCCAGCAGTTCCCGGGAGACCCAGTACTTC. The encoded protein is CASSSRETQYF.

The chain couples TRBV5-1 to TRBJ1-2; D remains ambiguous. The CDR3 length is 12 residues. V shed 0 bases and J shed 4 bases, with 4 bases lying between them. CDR1 and CDR2 (germline): SGHRS, YFSETQ. The CDR3 sequence: CASSLDFYGYTF. The DNA for the CDR3 is TGCGCCAGCAGCTTGGACTTCTATGGCTACACCTTC.